The 15 T cell receptor beta chains in this list originate from one sample, sequenced in a study of shared clonotypes between healthy human individuals. Profiled with immunoSEQ multiplex PCR; TCRdb holds only in-frame clones, not every one. The repertoire holds around 2.5 million clones, with roughly 93% as singletons. The specimen sequenced was naive CD4+ T cells from PBMCs. The subset: CD45RA+ positively selected. The receptors derive from a man younger than 35 in good health. Some clones in this sample may be carry-over from other donors' samples.

The chain joins TRBV5-5 to TRBJ2-1; D remains ambiguous. Trimming cost V 0 bases and J 3 bases, with 13 bases left between them. CDR3 length equals 16 residues. Germline CDR1 and CDR2: SGHKS and YYEKEE (reference sequence). The CDR3 loop is CASSLGTALSYNEQFF. CDR3 bases: TGTGCCAGCAGCTTGGGTACGGCCCTTAGCTACAATGAGCAGTTCTTC. Using reference TRBV5-5 and TRBJ2-1 for the parts outside the CDR3, the full variable domain is DAGVTQSPTHLIKTRGQQVTLRCSPISGHKSVSWYQQVLGQGPQFIFQYYEKEERGRGNFPDRFSARQFPNYSSELNVNALLLGDSALYLCASSLGTALSYNEQFFGPGTRLTVL.

This clone has a single count. The CDR3 DNA reads as TGCGCCAGCAGCCTTTTCGGGGGGGAAGAAGAGACCCAGTACTTC. It specifies CASSLFGGEEETQYF. The chain employs TRBV5-1 and TRBJ2-5, with 8 positions matching TRBD2. The CDR3 totals 15 residues. The junction had 8 bases not matched to a gene; V was cut back by 4 bases and J by 3 bases. Germline loops: CDR1 SGHRS, CDR2 YFSETQ.

This rearrangement joins TRBV7-2 to TRBJ2-3, with 9 bases identical to TRBD1. V gave up 1 base and J gave up 5 bases; unmatched junction bases: 1. Germline assignment: CDR1 SGHTA and CDR2 FQGNSA. The CDR3 is 14 residues long. This CDR3 is CASSLGGQGDTQYF. The CDR3 DNA reads TGTGCCAGCAGCTTAGGGGGACAGGGAGATACGCAGTATTTT.

The genes are TRBV27 and TRBJ2-1; D is uncertain. Germline V CDR1 and CDR2: MNHEY, SMNVEV (reference sequence). The length of the CDR3 is 14 residues. Trimming stripped 0 bases from V and 5 bases from J, with 8 bases between. The CDR3 is CASSLSGTDNEQFF. The CDR3 nucleotides are TGTGCCAGCAGTTTATCTGGCACAGACAATGAGCAGTTCTTC.

This clone was observed a handful of times. This chain links TRBV7-9 with TRBJ1-5; 9 bases line up with TRBD1. The length of the CDR3 is 14 residues. Germline loops: CDR1 SEHNR, CDR2 FQNEAQ (reference sequence). Trimming at V came to 4 bases and at J to 5 bases, leaving 3 bases not matched to a gene. CDR3 region: CASSWGQGDQPQHF. The CDR3 nucleotides read TGTGCCAGCAGCTGGGGACAGGGCGATCAGCCCCAGCATTTT.

In the case of this clone: This CDR3 is also generated by other DNA sequences in the sample. J is TRBJ2-7 and V is TRBV11-3; maybe TRBD2 (5 bases). Germline CDR1 is SGHNT and CDR2 is YENEEA. V lost 3 bases, J lost 5 bases, and 8 bases lay in between. This CDR3 contains 12 residues. CDR3 DNA sequence: TGTGCCAGCAGCTTTGGGAGAGACGAGCAGTACTTC. It encodes CASSFGRDEQYF.

The chain is built from TRBV18 and TRBJ1-3; no reliable D call. CDR3 length equals 15 residues. Trimming removed 2 bases at V and 0 bases at J, with 8 bases between. In germline, CDR1 is KGHSH, CDR2 LQKENI. Here the CDR3 reads CASSPSRNSGNTIYF. The CDR3 coding sequence is TGTGCCAGCTCACCATCCCGGAACTCTGGAAACACCATATATTTT. The complete variable domain, with remaining parts taken from reference TRBV18 and TRBJ1-3, reads NAGVMQNPRHLVRRRGQEARLRCSPMKGHSHVYWYRQLPEEGLKFMVYLQKENIIDESGMPKERFSAEFPKEGPSILRIQQVVRGDSAAYFCASSPSRNSGNTIYFGEGSWLTVV.

J is TRBJ2-1 and V is TRBV5-1; TRBD2 agrees at 13 bases. V lost 4 bases, J lost 0 bases, and 16 bases stayed unmatched. Germline V CDR1 and CDR2: SGHRS, YFSETQ. The CDR3 spans 21 residues. The CDR3 loop reads CASSPLPPGLAGQSSYNEQFF. CDR3 bases: TGCGCCAGCAGCCCTTTACCTCCGGGACTAGCGGGACAGAGCTCCTACAATGAGCAGTTCTTC.

The chain recombines TRBV4-2 with TRBJ1-2; tentatively, D is TRBD1 (6 bases). Germline assignment: CDR1 LGHNA and CDR2 YNFKEQ. The length of the CDR3 is 14 residues. V was pared by 0 bases and J by 7 bases, with 12 bases between. CDR3 region: CASSQDWGGSGYTF. The CDR3 bases are TGTGCCAGCAGCCAAGATTGGGGGGGCTCTGGCTACACCTTC.

CDR3 in DNA: TGCAGCGTTGAAGGGCAGGGGGCTGGCTACACCTTC. Encoded protein: CSVEGQGAGYTF. This chain uses TRBV29-1 with TRBJ1-2; 8 bases are shared with TRBD1. Germline V gene sequence: CDR1 SQVTM, CDR2 ANQGSEA. The CDR3 runs 12 residues. V was pared by 1 base and J by 7 bases, with 2 bases of the junction left unmatched.

The chain has TRBV7-2 and TRBJ2-3; D may correspond to TRBD1 or TRBD2 (5 bases each). Germline-derived CDR1 and CDR2 are SGHTA and FQGNSA. Trimming took off 1 base at V and 6 bases at J, with 17 bases between the two ends. There are 16 residues in the CDR3. In DNA, the CDR3 is TGTGCCAGCAGCTTAGGTTCGGGGCGGTTCGGGGATACGCAGTATTTT. Translation gives CASSLGSGRFGDTQYF.

The chain joins TRBV30 to TRBJ1-1; TRBD1 agrees at 7 bases. The CDR3 sequence is 13 residues long. With 4 bases clipped from V and 7 bases from J, the junction kept 9 bases outside the gene matches. CDR1 and CDR2 (germline): GTSNPN, SVGIG (reference sequence). CDR3 residues: CAWNIRQGLEAFF. As DNA, the CDR3 is TGTGCCTGGAATATCCGACAGGGACTTGAAGCTTTCTTT.

The CDR3 spells CASSGQGAWEPQHF. The CDR3 DNA follows: TGTGCCAGTAGTGGACAGGGGGCTTGGGAGCCCCAGCATTTT. The chain uses TRBV19 and TRBJ1-5; TRBD1 aligns across 11 bases. Germline loops: CDR1 LNHDA, CDR2 SQIVND (reference sequence). CDR3 length equals 14 residues. Trimming at V came to 5 bases and at J to 8 bases, leaving 5 bases not matched to a gene.

J is TRBJ1-2 and V is TRBV6-5; 10 bases line up with TRBD1. V lost 5 bases and J lost 3; bases outside the gene matches: 3. Germline CDR1 is MNHEY and CDR2 is SVGAGI. This CDR3 region has 14 residues. The CDR3: CASSRQGADYGYTF. For the CDR3, the DNA is TGTGCCAGCAGTCGACAGGGGGCGGACTATGGCTACACCTTC.

The chain uses TRBV7-3 and TRBJ1-4; D possibly corresponds to TRBD1 (5 bases). Germline CDR1 reads SGHTA; CDR2 reads FQGTGA. The CDR3 runs to 19 residues. Trimming shortened V by 2 bases and J by 8 bases, and 27 bases separated the two germline ends. The CDR3 loop reads CASSLPAGGGCCLEEKLFF. As DNA, the CDR3 is TGTGCCAGCAGCTTACCCGCCGGGGGGGGTTGTTGCTTGGAGGAAAAACTGTTTTTT. The full variable domain, completed using reference TRBV7-3 and TRBJ1-4, is GAGVSQTPSNKVTEKGKYVELRCDPISGHTALYWYRQSLGQGPEFLIYFQGTGAADDSGLPNDRFFAVRPEGSVSTLKIQRTERGDSAVYLCASSLPAGGGCCLEEKLFFGSGTQLSVL.